This T cell receptor (beta chain) was identified during a study of blood T cells in healthy people across ages. Study-level points and caveats: No conclusive comparison of naive versus antigen-experienced cells was possible with unsorted PBMCs.

There are 15 residues in the CDR3. The V gene lost 1 base and the J gene lost 8 bases, with 15 bases spanning the gap. In germline, CDR1 is SGHTA, CDR2 FQGNSA. Sample-barcoded 5' priming and a J-beta primer mix drove a second PCR of about 6 to 12 cycles. Carrying 12 random nucleotides, a template-switch adaptor labeled each individual cDNA molecule. TCRdb recomputed calls from the 5' RACE reads with MiXCR, one row per CDR3 protein. The repertoire has more than 750,000 distinct CDR3 sequences, about 28% of them found once; the top ten carry about 9.4%. This clonotype was seen a handful of times. Its antigen is currently unknown. This same sample was also part of a study on T cells of mothers and their children. That report adds: A few mothers and their six children, all healthy Caucasians, donated. The authors detected no persistent microchimeric T cell clones.

V gene TRBV7-2 combines with J gene TRBJ2-4, with a tentative D call TRBD2 (6 bases). The sequence was collected from a woman between 40 and 50 years old in good health. Sequencing used blood. The CDR3 bases are TGTGCCAGCAGCTTAGTTGCAGGGTGGGGGGACATTCAGTACTTC. This translates into CASSLVAGWGDIQYF. Based on the CDR3 plus reference TRBV7-2 and TRBJ2-4, the full variable domain is GAGVSQSPSNKVTEKGKDVELRCDPISGHTALYWYRQSLGQGLEFLIYFQGNSAPDKSGLPSDRFSAERTGGSVSTLTIQRTQQEDSAVYLCASSLVAGWGDIQYFGAGTRLSVL.